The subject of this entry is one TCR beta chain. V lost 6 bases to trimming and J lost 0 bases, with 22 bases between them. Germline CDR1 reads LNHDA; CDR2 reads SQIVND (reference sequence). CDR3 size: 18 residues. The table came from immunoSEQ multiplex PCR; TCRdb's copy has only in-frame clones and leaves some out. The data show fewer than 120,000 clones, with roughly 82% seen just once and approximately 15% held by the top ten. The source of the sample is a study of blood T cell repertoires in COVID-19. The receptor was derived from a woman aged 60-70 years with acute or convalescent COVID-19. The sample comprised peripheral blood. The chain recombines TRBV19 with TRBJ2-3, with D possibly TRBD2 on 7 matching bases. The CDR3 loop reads CASSPRAGALYSTDTQYF. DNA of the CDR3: TGTGCCAGTAGCCCTCGCGCGGGGGCCCTTTATAGCACAGATACGCAGTATTTT.